These 18 T cell receptor beta chains originate from one sample sequenced in a study of regulatory T cells in long-lasting Graves disease. To make TCR beta libraries, researchers used iRepertoire HTBI primers and Arm-PCR of CDR3 regions. TCRdb analysed the multiplex PCR reads with MiXCR anew, one entry per CDR3 protein. The table records 530,000 or so distinct CDR3 sequences, 15% to 20% of them present only once. As for time point: newly diagnosed GD, antithyroid drugs for less than 3 months. PBMC-extracted RNA yielded the TCR library. These records were also assigned to another study, of T cells in Graves' hyperthyroidism and ophthalmopathy.

The sequenced sample was peripheral blood mononuclear cells (PBMCs), obtained at new diagnosis, from a patient treated with antithyroid drugs. The receptors shown here come from a man younger than 35 with Graves disease.

This clonotype was recorded a few times. This chain links TRBV6-1 with TRBJ2-2; D gene ambiguous. The CDR3 loop spans 16 amino acids. Germline CDR1 and CDR2: MNHNS and SASEGT. V lost 0 bases and J 6 bases, leaving 14 bases between the germline ends. The CDR3 region is CASSEAIVRLAGELFF. The CDR3 bases are TGTGCCAGCAGTGAAGCTATTGTACGATTAGCCGGGGAGCTGTTTTTT.

In this sample, this clonotype turned up a few times. The V gene is TRBV6-2 or TRBV6-3, the J gene TRBJ2-5, with D perhaps given as TRBD1 or TRBD2 (5 bases each). Trimming stripped 5 bases from V and 4 bases from J, with 17 bases between. This CDR3 has 15 amino acids. In germline, CDR1 is MNHEY, CDR2 SVGEGT. CDR3 sequence reads: CASSRTLGSSETQYF. DNA of the CDR3: TGTGCCAGCAGTCGGACACTAGGCTCCTCAGAGACCCAGTACTTC.

This clonotype was counted ten times or more. The V gene is TRBV11-2, the J gene TRBJ1-4; TRBD1 matches at 10 bases. Germline lookup yields CDR1 SGHAT and CDR2 FQNNGV. The CDR3 is 15 amino acids. The trim removed 2 bases at V and 6 bases at J, leaving 3 bases unmatched. The CDR3 DNA reads as TGTGCCAGCAGCTTACCGGGACAGGGGCATGAAAAACTGTTTTTT. Translated, it gives CASSLPGQGHEKLFF.

This clonotype was counted ten times or more. This rearrangement joins TRBV20-1 to TRBJ2-5, with a possible D match to TRBD1 (5 bases). V lost 6 bases, J lost 5 bases, and 19 bases lay in between. Germline-derived CDR1 and CDR2 are DFQATT and SNEGSKA (reference sequence). CDR3 size: 14 residues. The CDR3 sequence is CSAGTQAPAETQYF. The CDR3 DNA sequence: TGCAGTGCCGGAACACAGGCCCCTGCGGAGACCCAGTACTTC.

V gene TRBV6-2 or TRBV6-3 combines with J gene TRBJ2-7; D remains ambiguous. The V gene lost 3 bases and the J gene lost 0 bases, with 12 bases spanning the gap. The CDR3 is 15 amino acids. CDR1 and CDR2 (germline): MNHEY, SVGEGT. The CDR3 protein is CASSYSRLYSYEQYF. CDR3 DNA sequence: TGTGCCAGCAGTTATTCGAGACTCTACTCCTACGAGCAGTACTTC.

In this sample, this clonotype turned up many times. This chain links TRBV20-1 with TRBJ2-7, with 8 nucleotides matching TRBD1. Germline values: CDR1 DFQATT, CDR2 SNEGSKA (reference sequence). This CDR3 has 12 amino acids. The J segment lost 7 bases and the V segment lost 6 bases, leaving 8 bases of the junction unmatched. The CDR3 DNA reads TGCAGTGCAGGACAGGGAATCGGGGAGCAGTACTTC. Translation gives CSAGQGIGEQYF.

The count of this clonotype is one. One end of the junction does not line up with germline, which may come from a read error. The chain carries TRBV19 and TRBJ2-2; D is perhaps TRBD1 (6 bases). Germline loops: CDR1 LNHDA, CDR2 SQIVND (reference sequence). This CDR3 comprises 14 residues. The CDR3 nucleotides read TGTGCCAGTAGTATTACAGGGTCGACCGGGGAGCCGTTTTTT. Amino acids: CASSITGSTGEPFF.

This clonotype was counted between two and nine times. The chain has TRBV7-2 and TRBJ1-3; D not certain. The CDR3 length is 15 residues. Germline-derived CDR1 and CDR2 are SGHTA and FQGNSA. V lost 2 bases and J 0 bases, leaving 8 bases between the germline ends. The CDR3 is CASSLSEYSGNTIYF. CDR3 DNA: TGTGCCAGCAGCTTAAGCGAGTACTCTGGAAACACCATATATTTT.

The table lists this clonotype with many counts. This rearrangement joins TRBV15 to TRBJ1-5; perhaps TRBD1 as D (5 bases). The CDR3 has 16 residues. CDR1 and CDR2 from the germline V gene are LNHNV and YYDKDF (reference sequence). Trimming took 4 bases from V and 6 from J, leaving 19 bases between them. CDR3 sequence: CATSTVGGGTGQPQHF. Here the CDR3 DNA reads TGTGCCACCAGCACCGTTGGTGGGGGTACCGGTCAGCCCCAGCATTTT.

There are many counts of this clonotype. CDR3 amino acids: CASSPGDRGPEQYF. The CDR3 nucleotides read TGCGCCAGCAGCCCCGGCGACAGGGGGCCCGAGCAGTACTTC. The rearrangement joins TRBV5-1 to TRBJ2-7, with 10 positions matching TRBD1. This CDR3 region has 14 residues. Looked up from germline, CDR1 is SGHRS and CDR2 is YFSETQ. The J segment lost 6 bases and the V segment lost 4 bases, leaving 7 bases of the junction unmatched.

In this sample, this clonotype turned up a few times. The chain joins TRBV19 to TRBJ2-7; 12 bases fit TRBD2. The CDR3 is made up of 15 amino acids. V was pared by 5 bases and J by 4 bases, with 6 bases of the junction left unmatched. The germline V gene encodes CDR1 LNHDA and CDR2 SQIVND (reference sequence). The CDR3 loop is CASSRTTSGRYEQYF. CDR3 nucleotides: TGTGCCAGTAGTCGAACTACTAGCGGGAGGTACGAGCAGTACTTC. The whole variable domain, filled in from reference TRBV19 and TRBJ2-7, reads DGGITQSPKYLFRKEGQNVTLSCEQNLNHDAMYWYRQDPGQGLRLIYYSQIVNDFQKGDIAEGYSVSREKKESFPLTVTSAQKNPTAFYLCASSRTTSGRYEQYFGPGTRLTVT.

On this clonotype itself: One base away lies a much larger clone, so this may be a sequencing read error. The chain is built from TRBV9 and TRBJ1-4; 7 bases agree with TRBD1. With V trimmed by 0 bases and J by 6 bases, 2 bases remained unmatched. The V gene's germline CDR1 is SGDLS and CDR2 YYNGEE. This CDR3 has 14 residues. The chain's CDR3 is CASSVGQGDEKLFF. The CDR3 DNA sequence: TGTGCCAGCAGCGTAGGACAGGGCGATGAAAAACTGTTTTTT. Full variable domain (rest looked up from reference TRBV9 and TRBJ1-4): DSGVTQTPKHLITATGQRVTLRCSPRSGDLSVYWYQQSLDQGLQFLIQYYNGEERAKGNILERFSAQQFPDLHSELNLSSLELGDSALYFCASSVGQGDEKLFFGSGTQLSVL.

This clonotype was recorded at least ten times. The gene calls are TRBV27 and TRBJ2-1; D call uncertain. The CDR3 length is 12 residues. From germline, CDR1 is MNHEY and CDR2 SMNVEV (reference sequence). Trimming shortened V by 6 bases and J by 0 bases, and 3 bases separated the two germline ends. As DNA, the CDR3 is TGTGCCAGCAGGAGCTCCTACAATGAGCAGTTCTTC. It encodes CASRSSYNEQFF.

This clonotype was seen only a few times. This chain connects TRBV13 to TRBJ2-1, with 7 bases fitting TRBD2. The trim removed 5 bases at V and 5 bases at J, leaving 9 bases unmatched. Germline CDR1 PRHDT, CDR2 FYEKMQ (reference sequence). The CDR3 covers 15 residues. CDR3 bases: TGTGCCAGCAGCCCACGGGGGGTTGGGGACAATGAGCAGTTCTTC. Residues: CASSPRGVGDNEQFF.

This clonotype was seen a few times. The chain uses TRBV2 and TRBJ2-7, with D unclear. CDR3 length: 13 residues. Per germline, CDR1 SNHLY and CDR2 FYNNEI. The ends were cut back, 5 bases at V and 6 bases at J, with 14 bases in the middle. Here the CDR3 DNA reads TGTGCCAGCAGTCCGAATCCAGGTGGCGAGCAGTACTTC. The encoded protein is CASSPNPGGEQYF. The entire variable domain, with the rest obtained from reference TRBV2 and TRBJ2-7, is as follows: EPEVTQTPSHQVTQMGQEVILRCVPISNHLYFYWYRQILGQKVEFLVSFYNNEISEKSEIFDDQFSVERPDGSNFTLKIRSTKLEDSAMYFCASSPNPGGEQYFGPGTRLTVT.

On this clonotype itself: A much more abundant neighbour one base away suggests this may be a read error. The J gene is TRBJ2-7, the V gene TRBV7-9; no firm D call. Germline V lookup: CDR1 SEHNR, CDR2 FQNEAQ (reference sequence). The CDR3 runs 17 residues. The CDR3 here is CASSLGRARHSSYKQYF. CDR3 sequence (DNA): TGTGCCAGCAGCTTAGGCCGGGCCCGTCATTCTTCCTACAAGCAGTACTTC.

V and J are TRBV9 and TRBJ2-2; D remains unclear. The CDR3 has 14 amino acids. CDR1 and CDR2 from the germline V gene are SGDLS and YYNGEE. Trimming removed 0 bases from V and 4 bases from J, with 7 bases in between. The CDR3 region has the DNA TGTGCCAGCAGCGTAGAAGGGCCCACCGGGGAGCTGTTTTTT. It specifies CASSVEGPTGELFF.

This sequence joins TRBV7-3 and TRBJ2-1, with TRBD2 identical over 9 bases. Germline lookup yields CDR1 SGHTA and CDR2 FQGTGA. The CDR3 consists of 16 residues. V trimming: 5 bases; J trimming: 4 bases; junction bases outside the gene matches: 9. CDR3 nucleotide sequence: TGTGCCAGCAGCCCATTTGGGCGGGAGGGTTACAATGAGCAGTTCTTC. It is translated as CASSPFGREGYNEQFF.